This T cell receptor beta chain appears in the sequencing data of a study of T cell repertoires in cytomegalovirus infection. Study context: Carrying CMV and the relevant HLA type showed in public TCR beta signatures.

Findings and limits, study-wide: Ex vivo, HLA-C-restricted CMV-specific TCR beta clonotypes prevailed over the rest of the response.

Germline CDR1 is SGHTA and CDR2 is FQGTGA. CDR3 size: 13 residues. The ends were cut back, 5 bases at V and 5 bases at J, with 12 bases in the middle. TCRdb reanalysed the reads using MiXCR and keeps one entry per CDR3 protein. The repertoire holds some 130,000 distinct CDR3 sequences, with over 30% as singletons. Points on this clonotype: Its antigen is not identified.

The sequence was collected from a human donor in good health (CMV status not recorded). Some clones in this sample may be carry-over from other donors' samples. Sample: CD8+ T cells from cultured PBMCs, taken from culture after CMV antigen stimulation. V is TRBV7-3 and J is TRBJ1-1; no clear D. The CDR3, as DNA: TGTGCCAGCAGCCCGATGCAGGAGACTGAAGCTTTCTTT. This translates into CASSPMQETEAFF.